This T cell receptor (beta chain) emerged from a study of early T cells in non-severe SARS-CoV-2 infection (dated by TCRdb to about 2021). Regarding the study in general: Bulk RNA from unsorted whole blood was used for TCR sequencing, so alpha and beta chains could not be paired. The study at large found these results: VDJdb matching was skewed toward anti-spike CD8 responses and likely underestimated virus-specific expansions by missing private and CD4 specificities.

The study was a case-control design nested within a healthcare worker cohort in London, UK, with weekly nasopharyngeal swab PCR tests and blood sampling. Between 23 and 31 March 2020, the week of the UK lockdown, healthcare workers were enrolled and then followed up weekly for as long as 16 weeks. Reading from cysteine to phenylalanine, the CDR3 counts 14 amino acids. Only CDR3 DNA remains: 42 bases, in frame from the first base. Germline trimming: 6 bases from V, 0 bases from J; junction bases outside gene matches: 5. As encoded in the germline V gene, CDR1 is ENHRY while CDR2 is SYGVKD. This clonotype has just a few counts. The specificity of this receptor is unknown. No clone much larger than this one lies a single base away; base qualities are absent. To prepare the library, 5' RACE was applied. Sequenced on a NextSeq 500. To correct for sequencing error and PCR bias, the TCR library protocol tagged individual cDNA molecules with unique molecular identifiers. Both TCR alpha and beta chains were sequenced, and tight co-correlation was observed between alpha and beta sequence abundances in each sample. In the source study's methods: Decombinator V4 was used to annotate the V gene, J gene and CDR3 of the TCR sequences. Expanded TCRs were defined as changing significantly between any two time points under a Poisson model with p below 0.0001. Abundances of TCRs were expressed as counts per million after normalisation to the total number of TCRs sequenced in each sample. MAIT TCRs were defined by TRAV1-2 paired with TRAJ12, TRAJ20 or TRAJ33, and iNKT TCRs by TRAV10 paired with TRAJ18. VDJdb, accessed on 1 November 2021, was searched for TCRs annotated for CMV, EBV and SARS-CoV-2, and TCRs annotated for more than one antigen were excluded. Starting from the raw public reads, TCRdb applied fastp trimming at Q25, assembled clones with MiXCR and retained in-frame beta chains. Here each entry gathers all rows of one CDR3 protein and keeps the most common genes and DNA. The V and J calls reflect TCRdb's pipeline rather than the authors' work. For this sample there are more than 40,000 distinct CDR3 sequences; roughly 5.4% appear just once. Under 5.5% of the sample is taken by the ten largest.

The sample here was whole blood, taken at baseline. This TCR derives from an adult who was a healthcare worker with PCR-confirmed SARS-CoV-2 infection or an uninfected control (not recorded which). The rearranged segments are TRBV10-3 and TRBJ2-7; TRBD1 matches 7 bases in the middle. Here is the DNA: TGTGCCATCAGCCTACAGGGGAACTCCTACGAGCAGTACTTC. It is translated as CAISLQGNSYEQYF.